This T cell receptor (beta chain) is from a study of blood T cell repertoires in COVID-19. Whole-study context: Donors in the United States, Italy and Spain gave samples during acute or convalescent COVID-19.

Authors' analysis steps: The authors estimated nucleated cell counts from reference gene primer amplification. Generated by immunoSEQ multiplex PCR, the TCRdb table keeps only in-frame clones and is missing some. Clone size and V and J calls were adopted from that table, with D and trimming inferred from the DNA. The sample lists tens of thousands of clones, around 84% occurring once. This sequence was found in a man aged 80 or over with acute or convalescent COVID-19. Sequencing was done on a sample of peripheral blood.

This CDR3 is CASSTTGYQETQYF. DNA of the CDR3: TGTGCCAGCAGTACCACAGGGTACCAAGAGACCCAGTACTTC. The chain has TRBV3-1 (or the pseudogene TRBV3-2) and TRBJ2-5, with D tentatively TRBD1 (6 bases). The germline V gene encodes CDR1 LGHDT and CDR2 YNNKEL (reference sequence). Trimming stripped 6 bases from V and 0 bases from J, with 11 bases between. The length of the CDR3 is 14 residues.